Listed below are T cell receptor beta chains from one sample, sequenced in a study of blood T cells in healthy people across ages. TCRdb ran MiXCR on the 5' RACE reads and lists one entry per CDR3 protein. Altogether about 720,000 distinct CDR3 sequences are present, 22% being singletons, with the ten largest covering about 22%. Sequencing used blood. The origin of the receptors is a man in his 70s in good health. CDR3s include the opening cysteine and the closing phenylalanine or tryptophan. The order of the fields is J gene, V gene, clone size, D gene, CDR3 DNA, CDR3 protein. The D gene is left open where the match is weak. Rows may omit the clone size; those that give it use once, few, many or a size class.

TRBJ1-6 TRBV27 few - TGTGCCAGCAGTCTTAGACACTCACCCCTCCACTTT CASSLRHSPLHF
TRBJ2-5 TRBV12-3/TRBV12-4 - - TGTGCCAGCAGTTTACGGGCTCCACCCGGGTCGTCAGAGACCCAGTACTTC CASSLRAPPGSSETQYF
TRBJ2-3 TRBV5-6 - TRBD1 TGTGCCAGCAGCCCGGAGACAGGGAGCAGCACAGATACGCAGTATTTT CASSPETGSSTDTQYF
TRBJ1-2 TRBV5-1 - - TGCGCCAGCAGCTTGGGACTAGGGACCAACTATGGCTACACCTTC CASSLGLGTNYGYTF
TRBJ2-5 TRBV29-1 - - TGCAGCGTTGGGATGGAGTGGGGAAAGACCCAGTACTTC CSVGMEWGKTQYF
TRBJ1-4 TRBV20-1 - - TGCAGTGCTAGCGAAGGGAGGATAACGGGAAAACTGTTTTTT CSASEGRITGKLFF
TRBJ2-7 TRBV5-5 few - TGTGCCAGCAGCTTGTTTACGGGGCCGCAATACGAGCAGTACTTC CASSLFTGPQYEQYF
TRBJ1-3 TRBV5-8 - - TGTGCCAGCTTCCGGGCGGGCGGCTCTGGAAACACCATATATTTT CASFRAGGSGNTIYF
TRBJ1-5 TRBV18 few - TGTGCCAGCTCACCACAGAGCGGTCCAAAAGGTCAGCCCCAGCATTTT CASSPQSGPKGQPQHF
TRBJ1-1 TRBV29-1 - - TGCAGCGTGGTGACAGTCCCCGGCACTGAAGCTTTCTTT CSVVTVPGTEAFF
TRBJ2-5 TRBV10-3 many TRBD1 TGTGCCACTAACGGACAGGGAAGGCAAGAGACCCAGTACTTC CATNGQGRQETQYF
TRBJ2-3 TRBV25-1 - - TGTGCCAGCAGTGACCCCCAGCCGTGGCCCCGTGATACGCAGTATTTT CASSDPQPWPRDTQYF
TRBJ1-5 TRBV7-6 few - TGTGCCAGCAGCTACAGGAACGATCAGCCCCAGCATTTT CASSYRNDQPQHF
TRBJ2-1 TRBV18 - TRBD1 TGTGCCAGCTCACAAGGACAGGGACTTGGGAGCTACTACAATGAGCAGTTCTTC CASSQGQGLGSYYNEQFF
TRBJ1-5 TRBV7-9 - - TGTGCCAGCAGCTTAGACGGCAGTTTATATCAGCCCCAGCATTTT CASSLDGSLYQPQHF
TRBJ1-2 TRBV9 - TRBD1 TGTGCCAGCAGCGCCCGGACAGGGACTAACTATGGCTACACCTTC CASSARTGTNYGYTF
TRBJ1-5 TRBV7-9 - TRBD1 TGTGCCAGCAGCCAGGGGGGGAGTCAGCCCCAGCATTTT CASSQGGSQPQHF
TRBJ2-2 TRBV29-1 - - TGCAGCGTTGAATCGGGCAGGGGCACCGGGGAGCTGTTTTTT CSVESGRGTGELFF
TRBJ2-5 TRBV29-1 many - TGCAGCGTTGAAGAAAGCCAAGAGACCCAGTACTTC CSVEESQETQYF
TRBJ2-2 TRBV20-1 - TRBD1 TGCAGTGCTGGGGACAGGGGATACACCGGGGAGCTGTTTTTT CSAGDRGYTGELFF
TRBJ1-1 TRBV5-1 many - TGCGCCAGCACTGGAACAGGGTCAGATGAAGCTTTCTTT CASTGTGSDEAFF
TRBJ1-1 TRBV20-1 - - TGCAGTGCTAGAGGCGGCAGGATCGGAACTTTCTTT CSARGGRIGTFF
TRBJ2-1 TRBV5-1 few TRBD2 TGCGCCAGCAGCTTGGCGACTAGCCCCCCTTCCAATGAGCAGTTCTTC CASSLATSPPSNEQFF
TRBJ1-1 TRBV12-3/TRBV12-4 - - TGTGCCAGCAGTTTTAGTGGGGCTGAAGCTTTCTTT CASSFSGAEAFF
TRBJ1-1 TRBV12-5 - - TGTGCTAGTGGTTTGGACAGATACACTGAAGCTTTCTTT CASGLDRYTEAFF
TRBJ1-2 TRBV24-1 - - TGTGCCACCAGTGACTCGGGAAGGTATGGCTACACCTTC CATSDSGRYGYTF
TRBJ1-4 TRBV2 few - TGTGCCAGCAGGACCATACAGGGAGTAAGGGAAAAACTGTTTTTT CASRTIQGVREKLFF
TRBJ2-2 TRBV7-2 few - TGTGCCAGCAGCTCTAAATTTGCCGGGGAGCTGTTTTTT CASSSKFAGELFF
TRBJ2-1 TRBV9 few TRBD1 TGTGCCAGCAGCGAACACAGGGGGCGAGAGAATGAGCAGTTCTTC CASSEHRGRENEQFF
TRBJ2-5 TRBV5-1 - - TGCGCCAGCAGTTTCGAATGGCAGTCTCAACAAGAGACCCAGTACTTC CASSFEWQSQQETQYF
TRBJ2-1 TRBV12-3/TRBV12-4 many - TGTGCCAGCTCTGAAGGTGGCTCCTACAATGAGCAGTTCTTC CASSEGGSYNEQFF
TRBJ1-6 TRBV27 - - TGTGCCAGCAGTTTATGGCCATTCGGGGATTCACCCCTCCACTTT CASSLWPFGDSPLHF
TRBJ2-1 TRBV12-3/TRBV12-4 few TRBD2 TGTGCCAGCAGTTCCCGCGGGGGGGCCCTGTTGAGTGAGCAGTTCTTC CASSSRGGALLSEQFF
TRBJ1-4 TRBV20-1 - - TGCAGTTCTTACGCTCAGGGTGGTGAAAAACTGTTTTTT CSSYAQGGEKLFF
TRBJ2-3 TRBV12-3/TRBV12-4 many - TGTGCCAGCAGTTTCGAGCGGTCACGCACAGATACGCAGTATTTT CASSFERSRTDTQYF